Sequencing of this T cell receptor (beta chain) was carried out in a study of blood T cell repertoires in COVID-19. Across the study: Samples came from the United States, Italy and Spain, spanning acute and convalescent COVID-19. In each case, the material was cDNA or gDNA derived from T cells, B-cell-depleted T cells, or PBMCs.

Unmatched junction bases numbered 4, after V lost 8 bases and J lost 1 base. The germline V gene encodes CDR1 LNHDA and CDR2 SQIVND (reference sequence). The CDR3 totals 14 residues. This table comes from immunoSEQ multiplex PCR, and its TCRdb copy is limited to in-frame clones, with some not included. The sample has under 150,000 clones, 90% seen once. This clone was seen a few times. The TCR originated in a man aged 50 or older with active COVID-19. This chain links TRBV19 with TRBJ2-3; TRBD1 matches 9 bases. The source material was peripheral blood. The CDR3 reads CASVDRGGTDTQYF. DNA of the CDR3: TGTGCCAGTGTGGACAGGGGAGGCACAGATACGCAGTATTTT.